Here is one TCR beta chain with its context. This specimen belongs to a study of high-grade serous ovarian cancer treatment subgroups. CDR1 and CDR2 from the germline V gene are MNHGY and SVAAGI. V shed 5 bases and J 7 bases; nucleotides not matched to a gene: 7. This CDR3 contains 13 residues. Produced via immunoSEQ multiplex PCR; TCRdb's table is partial and in-frame only. In the table there are 25,000 to 30,000 clones, roughly four fifths of which are singletons. Tumor samples were taken before definitive surgery or chemotherapy. The V gene is TRBV6-9, the J gene TRBJ1-1; 7 bases align to TRBD1. This TCR was recovered from a human donor with high-grade serous ovarian cancer. The sample taken for sequencing was tumor tissue. Here the CDR3 DNA reads TGTGCCAGCAGTCCCTACGGGGACAGTGAAGCTTTCTTT. It yields the protein CASSPYGDSEAFF.